This T cell receptor (beta chain) comes out of a study of T-cell memory formation after mild COVID-19. Trimming stripped 4 bases from V and 6 bases from J, with 13 bases between. Germline V lookup: CDR1 MNHEY, CDR2 SMNVEV (reference sequence). This CDR3 comprises 14 residues. One entry per CDR3 protein, called by TCRdb with MiXCR from the 5' RACE reads. The sample lists under 200,000 distinct CDR3 sequences, around a third seen once, with 9.5% to 15% in the top ten. This clonotype was counted between two and nine times. Sequenced sample: PBMCs or a T cell subset sorted from them (not recorded which). The clonotype was recovered from an adult woman who had mild COVID-19 (a few samples of this study predate the infection). Cell type and time point are not known. The rearrangement links TRBV27 to TRBJ2-1, with a possible D match to TRBD2 (6 bases). CDR3: CASSSRLVSNEQFF. The CDR3 DNA reads TGTGCCAGCAGTTCTAGACTAGTAAGCAATGAGCAGTTCTTC.